This TCR beta chain was sequenced in a study of pediatric ulcerative colitis. Libraries were prepared by immunoSEQ multiplex PCR; TCRdb keeps only in-frame clonotypes and omits some of them. Of about 64,000 clones in the sample, roughly nine tenths are singletons; the top ten hold approximately 3.4%. In regard to this clone: The antigen remains undetermined.

Study outcomes and limitations: Ulcerative colitis patients shared more blood-rectal clones than controls. A couple of rectal CDR3 clonotypes occurred in all ulcerative colitis patients.

CDR1 and CDR2 (germline): SNHLY, FYNNEI. The CDR3 spans 14 residues. V shed 7 bases and J shed 0 bases, with 11 bases lying between them. This clonotype originated in a boy aged 5-17 years with severe ulcerative colitis. Sequencing was performed on blood. V and J are TRBV2 and TRBJ2-3; D is uncertain. CDR3 protein: CASKMGPSTDTQYF. As DNA, the CDR3 is TGTGCCAGCAAGATGGGCCCCAGCACAGATACGCAGTATTTT.